This TCR beta chain comes out of a study of tumor and adjacent non-tumor tissue in lung cancer. Study context: Histology: about twelve adenocarcinoma, a couple of squamous cell carcinoma, 1 small cell lung cancer.

About this clonotype itself: A read error may produce the germline difference seen at one junction end.

RNA was extracted from bulk tissue without any cell sorting. The CDR3 has 14 amino acids. Germline CDR1 and CDR2: SGHTA and FQGTGA. The library came from three nested PCR rounds adapted from ARM-PCR protocols. MiXCR, run by TCRdb on the multiplex PCR reads, gives a single entry per CDR3 protein. Seen here are 100,000 to 150,000 distinct CDR3 sequences, about 66% observed once, and the top ten hold about 13%. This sequence was found in a man aged 25 to 45 with non-small cell lung cancer. Material for sequencing was lung tumor tissue. V is TRBV7-3 and J is TRBJ1-6, with D possibly TRBD1 on 5 matching bases. The CDR3 bases are TGTGCCAACAGCTGGGAGGGAGCAGGGTCACCCCTCCACTTT. It specifies CANSWEGAGSPLHF.